This T cell receptor (beta chain) was sequenced in a study of blood T cell repertoires in COVID-19. The overall study: Samples of COVID-19 (acute and convalescent) were obtained from the United States, Italy and Spain. T cells, B-cell-depleted T cells, or PBMCs supplied cDNA or gDNA.

The authors' processing: Reference gene primer amplification yielded estimated nucleated cell counts. The repertoire was sequenced with immunoSEQ multiplex PCR; TCRdb's copy has only in-frame clones and lacks some. Clone size and V and J calls were adopted from that table, with D and trimming inferred from the DNA. The sample includes 230,000 or so clones, roughly 88% of them seen just once. V shed 5 bases, J shed 5 bases, and the junction held 4 bases outside the gene matches. This CDR3 has 13 amino acids. Germline assignment: CDR1 LNHDA and CDR2 SQIVND (reference sequence). Each participant's cohort was designated according to participant-reported clinical history.

The sequenced sample consisted of PBMCs or T cells enriched from blood (not recorded which). The sequence came from a woman in her thirties or forties with acute COVID-19. The chain has TRBV19 and TRBJ1-2, with 8 bases lining up with TRBD1. The CDR3 nucleotides read TGTGCCAGTAGTCCAGGGGACAGGTATGGCTACACCTTC. It translates to CASSPGDRYGYTF.